The 26 T cell receptor beta chains presented below share a single source sample, sequenced in a study of OX40 agonist ivuxolimab in advanced cancers. Produced via immunoSEQ multiplex PCR; TCRdb's table is partial and in-frame only. The sample records about 40,000 clones, 88% being singletons. Here the sequenced sample was CD4+ or CD8+ T cells sorted from blood, taken in a trial of the OX40 agonist ivuxolimab. Receptor source: an adult with an advanced solid tumor such as melanoma, head and neck, liver or kidney cancer.

This chain uses TRBV10-3 with TRBJ1-2, with D unclear. Germline-derived CDR1 and CDR2 are ENHRY and SYGVKD. Trimming took 6 bases from V and 6 from J, leaving 20 bases between them. CDR3 size: 15 residues. DNA for the CDR3: TGTGCCATCAGCGAGGCTACAGTGGCCTCGGATGGCTACACCTTC. Translation: CAISEATVASDGYTF.

In DNA, the CDR3 is TGTGCCAGCAGTTTTAGGGGGGGCGGTGAAGCTTTCTTT. It translates to CASSFRGGGEAFF. The rearrangement uses TRBV28 and TRBJ1-1; D possibly corresponds to TRBD1 (6 bases). Looked up from germline, CDR1 is MDHEN and CDR2 is SYDVKM. The CDR3 has 13 amino acids. Trimming took 3 bases from V and 7 from J, leaving 12 bases between them.

The chain couples TRBV7-2 to TRBJ1-5; D might be TRBD1 (6 bases). CDR3 length: 15 amino acids. The V gene lost 5 bases and the J gene lost 3 bases, with 14 bases spanning the gap. Germline CDR1 SGHTA, CDR2 FQGNSA. This CDR3 reads CASSVGTLLNQPQHF. The CDR3 coding sequence is TGTGCCAGCAGCGTAGGGACACTACTCAATCAGCCCCAGCATTTT.

V and J are TRBV27 and TRBJ2-7; no firm D call. V lost 1 base, J lost 4 bases, and 11 bases lay in between. The length of the CDR3 is 14 residues. Per germline, CDR1 MNHEY and CDR2 SMNVEV (reference sequence). The CDR3 here is CASSLFGSGYEQYF. DNA for the CDR3: TGTGCCAGCAGTTTATTTGGTAGTGGATACGAGCAGTACTTC.

V gene TRBV6-5 combines with J gene TRBJ2-7; D call uncertain. This CDR3 comprises 12 residues. Germline V gives CDR1 MNHEY, CDR2 SVGAGI. Trimming removed 4 bases at V and 7 bases at J, with 11 bases between. The CDR3 is CASSFDWKEQYF. The CDR3 DNA follows: TGTGCCAGCAGTTTCGACTGGAAAGAGCAGTACTTC.

The chain carries TRBV30 and TRBJ2-1; 9 bases align to TRBD2. J gave up 3 bases and V 3 bases, and 12 bases lay outside the gene matches. The CDR3 contains 17 residues. The germline gives CDR1 GTSNPN, CDR2 SVGIG (reference sequence). CDR3 protein: CAWSAVSGSRIYNEQFF. The CDR3 region has the DNA TGTGCCTGGAGCGCGGTTAGCGGGAGCCGAATCTACAATGAGCAGTTCTTC. Supplemented by reference TRBV30 and TRBJ2-1, the full variable domain reads SQTIHQWPATLVQPVGSPLSLECTVEGTSNPNLYWYRQAAGRGLQLLFYSVGIGQISSEVPQNLSASRPQDRQFILSSKKLLLSDSGFYLCAWSAVSGSRIYNEQFFGPGTRLTVL.

The genes are TRBV23-1 and TRBJ1-1; a possible D gene is TRBD1 (5 bases). TRBV23-1 is classed as an ORF, of uncertain function. V was clipped by 1 base and J by 1 base, with 13 bases between them. The CDR3 covers 16 residues. Here the CDR3 DNA reads TGCGCCAGCAGTCAATATGAGATGGGGCCGAACACTGAAGCTTTCTTT. Its protein product is CASSQYEMGPNTEAFF.

V usage is TRBV13 and J usage is TRBJ2-5; D remains ambiguous. With 2 bases removed from V and 0 bases from J, the gap between germline ends came to 4 bases. Germline values: CDR1 PRHDT, CDR2 FYEKMQ (reference sequence). The length of the CDR3 is 13 residues. CDR3 in amino acids: CASSLSYQETQYF. DNA for the CDR3: TGTGCCAGCAGCTTATCCTACCAAGAGACCCAGTACTTC.

V usage is TRBV19 and J usage is TRBJ2-7; 9 nucleotides match TRBD1. V shed 3 bases, J shed 2 bases, and the junction held 2 bases outside the gene matches. CDR1 is LNHDA, CDR2 SQIVND, per germline (reference sequence). The CDR3 has 14 residues. CDR3 protein: CASSMGQGPYEQYF. CDR3 DNA sequence: TGTGCCAGTAGTATGGGACAGGGACCCTACGAGCAGTACTTC.

The gene calls are TRBV28 and TRBJ2-7; 15 bases align to TRBD2. Germline V gene data show CDR1 as MDHEN and CDR2 as SYDVKM. Trimming removed 5 bases from V and 5 bases from J; junction bases left unmatched: 10. This CDR3 has 17 residues. CDR3 DNA: TGTGCCAGCAGTGGGGGACTAGCGGGAGGACCCTACAACGAGCAGTACTTC. Amino acid sequence: CASSGGLAGGPYNEQYF.

Worth noting for this clone: At one of its ends the junction is not consistent with the germline gene, which may arise from a read error. The rearrangement joins TRBV27 to TRBJ2-1; D may be TRBD2 (6 bases). CDR1 is MNHEY and CDR2 is SMNVEV in the germline V gene (reference sequence). The CDR3 length is 12 residues. In DNA, the CDR3 is TGTGCCAGCTCACGCGCCGGAGGCGGGATTGTCTTC. Translated: CASSRAGGGIVF.

V is TRBV27 and J is TRBJ2-1; tentatively, D is TRBD1 (6 bases). This CDR3 contains 16 residues. Trimming removed 6 bases from V and 4 bases from J, with 19 bases in between. Germline CDR1 and CDR2: MNHEY and SMNVEV (reference sequence). The CDR3 spells CASSPSDRFFYNEQFF. CDR3 sequence (DNA): TGTGCCAGCAGCCCTTCCGACAGGTTTTTTTACAATGAGCAGTTCTTC.

This chain links TRBV9 with TRBJ2-5; 9 bases match TRBD2. Germline values: CDR1 SGDLS, CDR2 YYNGEE. This CDR3 has 17 amino acids. V shed 4 bases and J 0 bases; nucleotides not matched to a gene: 10. The CDR3 loop reads CASSSRPSGIHQETQYF. The CDR3 DNA is TGTGCCAGCAGCTCCCGCCCTAGCGGGATTCACCAAGAGACCCAGTACTTC. Together with reference TRBV9 and TRBJ2-5, the CDR3 gives the full variable domain: DSGVTQTPKHLITATGQRVTLRCSPRSGDLSVYWYQQSLDQGLQFLIQYYNGEERAKGNILERFSAQQFPDLHSELNLSSLELGDSALYFCASSSRPSGIHQETQYFGPGTRLLVL.

The chain has TRBV29-1 and TRBJ2-7, with TRBD1 identical over 8 bases. The CDR3 sequence is 14 residues long. V dropped 2 bases and J dropped 3; count of bases not matched to a gene: 6. Germline CDR1 and CDR2: SQVTM and ANQGSEA. CDR3 nucleotide sequence: TGCAGCGTTGAACTCGCGGGACAGGACTACGAGCAGTACTTC. This gives the protein CSVELAGQDYEQYF.

V usage is TRBV25-1 and J usage is TRBJ1-1; 8 positions agree with TRBD1. Germline V gene sequence: CDR1 MGHDK, CDR2 SYGVNS. V shed 5 bases and J 11 bases; nucleotides not matched to a gene: 16. This CDR3 has 15 amino acids. The CDR3 spells CASSNNGQGLPGAFF. CDR3 sequence (DNA): TGTGCCAGCAGTAACAACGGACAGGGTCTCCCGGGGGCTTTCTTT.

The chain employs TRBV7-2 and TRBJ2-3, with 11 bases that match TRBD2. The CDR3 is 16 amino acids. V shed 4 bases, J shed 0 bases, and the junction held 3 bases outside the gene matches. Germline values: CDR1 SGHTA, CDR2 FQGNSA. The CDR3 sequence is CASSYRTSGSTDTQYF. The DNA of the CDR3 is TGTGCCAGCAGCTACCGGACTAGCGGGAGCACAGATACGCAGTATTTT.

This clone was detected only a few times. The rearrangement uses TRBV28 and TRBJ1-1, with D tentatively TRBD1 (5 bases). The V and J ends lost 5 bases and 1 base respectively, with 11 bases between them. CDR1 and CDR2 (germline): MDHEN, SYDVKM. The CDR3 has 14 residues. Here the CDR3 reads CASSPTQENTEAFF. The CDR3 nucleotides are TGTGCCAGCAGTCCGACACAGGAGAACACTGAAGCTTTCTTT. Full variable domain (missing parts from reference TRBV28 and TRBJ1-1): DVKVTQSSRYLVKRTGEKVFLECVQDMDHENMFWYRQDPGLGLRLIYFSYDVKMKEKGDIPEGYSVSREKKERFSLILESASTNQTSMYLCASSPTQENTEAFFGQGTRLTVV.

The CDR3 coding sequence is TGTGCCAGCAGCCAAGGGGCCGGGGACGAGCAGTACTTC. Residues: CASSQGAGDEQYF. The chain has TRBV7-6 and TRBJ2-7; D is tentatively TRBD1 or TRBD2 (5 bases each). CDR3 length equals 13 residues. V shed 5 bases and J shed 5 bases, with 13 bases lying between them. Germline V gene lookup returns CDR1 SGHVS and CDR2 FNYEAQ. Full variable domain (rest looked up from reference TRBV7-6 and TRBJ2-7): GAGVSQSPRYKVTKRGQDVALRCDPISGHVSLYWYRQALGQGPEFLTYFNYEAQQDKSGLPNDRFSAERPEGSISTLTIQRTEQRDSAMYRCASSQGAGDEQYFGPGTRLTVT.

The rearrangement joins TRBV4-1 to TRBJ2-7, with 7 bases that match TRBD1. The V and J ends lost 0 bases and 2 bases, in that order; junction bases with no gene match: 13. The germline V gene encodes CDR1 MGHRA and CDR2 YSYEKL. CDR3 length: 18 amino acids. In nucleotides, the CDR3 is TGCGCCAGCAGCCAAGATCGGCCAGGGGGTATAGTAACCTACGAGCAGTACTTC. It is translated as CASSQDRPGGIVTYEQYF.

This chain joins TRBV6-5 and TRBJ2-5; D not certain. With 10 bases removed from V and 1 base from J, the gap between germline ends came to 19 bases. This CDR3 has 15 residues. Germline-derived CDR1 and CDR2 are MNHEY and SVGAGI. CDR3: CATLVGETGQETQYF. For the CDR3, the DNA is TGTGCCACCCTGGTTGGTGAAACCGGCCAAGAGACCCAGTACTTC.

The chain has TRBV6-5 and TRBJ2-3; 8 bases align to TRBD1. Germline CDR1 and CDR2: MNHEY and SVGAGI. This CDR3 is 15 amino acids long. V lost 6 bases to trimming and J lost 3 bases; unmatched junction nucleotides: 8. CDR3 residues: CASSGDRGTTDTQYF. The CDR3 DNA is TGTGCCAGCAGCGGAGACAGGGGAACAACAGATACGCAGTATTTT.

The chain links TRBV6-5 to TRBJ2-1, with TRBD2 identical over 8 bases. The CDR3 loop spans 14 amino acids. The V and J ends lost 2 bases and 5 bases, in that order; junction bases with no gene match: 2. Germline values: CDR1 MNHEY, CDR2 SVGAGI. The chain's CDR3 is CASSYTSGDNEQFF. CDR3 in DNA: TGTGCCAGCAGTTACACTAGCGGAGACAATGAGCAGTTCTTC.

The CDR3 DNA reads TGTGCCAGCAGTTTAGCGGCTCTAAGCTACGAGCAGTACTTC. Translating it yields CASSLAALSYEQYF. This rearrangement joins TRBV27 to TRBJ2-7; D is unclear. V lost 2 bases to trimming and J lost 3 bases, with 11 bases between them. The CDR3 loop spans 14 amino acids. CDR1 MNHEY and CDR2 SMNVEV come from the germline V gene (reference sequence).

The chain couples TRBV9 to TRBJ2-3; the D is unclear. This CDR3 is built from 14 residues. V was trimmed by 4 bases and J by 5 bases, leaving 14 bases between them. Germline V lookup: CDR1 SGDLS, CDR2 YYNGEE. CDR3 in amino acids: CASSIVPERDTQYF. The DNA for the CDR3 is TGTGCCAGCAGCATCGTTCCGGAGAGAGATACGCAGTATTTT. Full variable domain (missing parts from reference TRBV9 and TRBJ2-3): DSGVTQTPKHLITATGQRVTLRCSPRSGDLSVYWYQQSLDQGLQFLIQYYNGEERAKGNILERFSAQQFPDLHSELNLSSLELGDSALYFCASSIVPERDTQYFGPGTRLTVL.

V is TRBV19 and J is TRBJ2-2; 8 bases are shared with TRBD1. Germline CDR1 and CDR2: LNHDA and SQIVND (reference sequence). V gave up 1 base and J gave up 5 bases; unmatched junction bases: 6. The CDR3 covers 16 residues. The CDR3 sequence: CASSIVLTGGTGELFF. The CDR3 DNA reads as TGTGCCAGTAGTATAGTCCTCACAGGGGGGACCGGGGAGCTGTTTTTT. Full variable domain (missing parts from reference TRBV19 and TRBJ2-2): DGGITQSPKYLFRKEGQNVTLSCEQNLNHDAMYWYRQDPGQGLRLIYYSQIVNDFQKGDIAEGYSVSREKKESFPLTVTSAQKNPTAFYLCASSIVLTGGTGELFFGEGSRLTVL.

J is TRBJ1-1 and V is TRBV30; the D gene is possibly TRBD1 (5 bases). Trimming pared 2 bases from V and 2 bases from J, leaving 18 bases between. CDR1 is GTSNPN, CDR2 SVGIG, per germline (reference sequence). The length of the CDR3 is 16 residues. CDR3 sequence: CAWSYSVFGGNTEAFF. CDR3 in DNA: TGTGCCTGGAGTTATTCGGTGTTTGGGGGAAACACTGAAGCTTTCTTT.